Listed below are T cell receptor beta chains from one sample, sequenced in a study of human T cells and chemical hapten exposure. Each CDR3 protein gets one entry after TCRdb re-called the RACE reads with MiXCR. The sample contains 65,000 to 95,000 distinct CDR3 sequences, about 8.6% of which appear only once. Specimen: whole blood. Receptor source: a female donor in good health. Some clones in this sample may be carry-over from other donors' samples. Each CDR3 is given with its conserved first and last residue. The order of the fields is J gene, D gene, V gene, clone size, CDR3 DNA, CDR3 protein. A D gene is named only where the DNA matches it firmly. Expanded clones get a size class; other rows say once, few or many, or leave the size out.

TRBJ1-1 | . | TRBV29-1 | many | TGCAGCGTTGATCCGGGGGCGACTGGGACTGAAGCTTTCTTT | CSVDPGATGTEAFF
TRBJ2-3 | . | TRBV7-9 | many | TGTGCCAGCAGCTTAGGGGGTCGCGGTGCGGGGGCTAGCACAGATACGCAGTATTTT | CASSLGGRGAGASTDTQYF
TRBJ2-3 | TRBD2 | TRBV27 | . | TGTGCCAGCCAACCCAGCGGGGGCACCTTTGAGGCGCCAGATACGCAGTATTTT | CASQPSGGTFEAPDTQYF
TRBJ2-5 | . | TRBV27 | many | TGTGCCAGCAGTTTCCTGGCGAAGCAATACTTC | CASSFLAKQYF
TRBJ2-7 | TRBD2 | TRBV18 | few | TGTGCCAGCTCACCATGGGAGGGATCCTCTAACGAGCAGTACTTC | CASSPWEGSSNEQYF
TRBJ1-6 | . | TRBV27 | few | TGTGCCAGCGGGCCAACAGGGTATAATTCACCCCTCCACTTT | CASGPTGYNSPLHF
TRBJ2-7 | . | TRBV7-2 | many | TGTGCCAGCAGCTTAGCAGTAGCCCCCTACGAGCAGTACTTC | CASSLAVAPYEQYF
TRBJ2-3 | TRBD2 | TRBV29-1 | . | TGCAGCGTTGAAAGCGGGGACTGCACAGATACGCAGTATTTT | CSVESGDCTDTQYF
TRBJ1-6 | . | TRBV7-9 | many | TGTGCCAGCAGCTTAGAAGGCCAGGGGCGCACGTCACCCCTCCACTTT | CASSLEGQGRTSPLHF
TRBJ2-1 | TRBD2 | TRBV20-1 | many | TGCAGTGCCCTTTCGGCTACTAGCGGGGGGCATGAGCAGTTCTTC | CSALSATSGGHEQFF
TRBJ2-3 | . | TRBV7-8 | many | TGTGCCAGCAGTCCAGAGCCGCGGGGCAGGGCCAGCACAGATACGCAGTATTTT | CASSPEPRGRASTDTQYF
TRBJ1-2 | . | TRBV6-1 | few | TGTGCCAGCAGTGAGCCGGACGGAATCTATGGCTACACCTTC | CASSEPDGIYGYTF
TRBJ2-3 | . | TRBV29-1 | few | TGCAGCGTTGATCGTCAGGGACGCACAGATACGCAGTATTTT | CSVDRQGRTDTQYF
TRBJ1-2 | . | TRBV20-1 | few | TGCAGTGCTAGAATGGTAGGGGTCGGCGGCTACACCTTC | CSARMVGVGGYTF
TRBJ2-4 | TRBD2 | TRBV28 | . | TGTGCCAGCAGTTTATACCTCCAACTAGCGGGGGTAGCCAAAAACATTCAGTACTTC | CASSLYLQLAGVAKNIQYF
TRBJ2-3 | . | TRBV7-9 | . | TGTGCCAGCAGCTTGGGGGGGCGCCCAGATACGCAGTATTTT | CASSLGGRPDTQYF
TRBJ1-5 | . | TRBV6-2/TRBV6-3 | many | TGTGCCAGCAGTAACAAGCCTAGCGCGGCGCAGCCCCAGCATTTT | CASSNKPSAAQPQHF
TRBJ1-2 | TRBD1 | TRBV4-2 | many | TGTGCCAGCAGCCAAGCTCAGACAGGGGGGAACTATGGCTACACCTTC | CASSQAQTGGNYGYTF
TRBJ2-2 | . | TRBV20-1 | . | TGCAGTGCGCCCTCTGAGGGGGGGGACACCGGGGAGCTGTTTTTT | CSAPSEGGDTGELFF
TRBJ1-5 | . | TRBV27 | . | TGTGCCAGCAGTCCCGGCCTGTGGCCCCAGCATTTT | CASSPGLWPQHF
TRBJ2-5 | . | TRBV5-6 | . | TGTGCCAGCAGCTTGCCCCGGACGGGAGAGACCCAGTACTTC | CASSLPRTGETQYF
TRBJ1-5 | . | TRBV5-6 | . | TGTGCCAGCAGCTTGTCATACGGCAGGCGGAATCAGCCCCAGCATTTT | CASSLSYGRRNQPQHF
TRBJ1-2 | . | TRBV4-2 | . | TGTGCCAGCAGCCAAGAGGCAGGTCGAAGGGTCTACACCTTC | CASSQEAGRRVYTF
TRBJ1-4 | . | TRBV6-5 | few | TGTGCCAGCAGTTACGAGCCCGGGGGTGAAAAACTGTTTTTT | CASSYEPGGEKLFF
TRBJ1-6 | TRBD1 | TRBV24-1 | few | TGTGCCACCAGTGAATCTGTTCCAGGGGGTGTGTATAATTCACCCCTCCACTTT | CATSESVPGGVYNSPLHF
TRBJ2-6 | TRBD1 | TRBV2 | few | TGTGCCAGCAGCTATGGACAGGGTGGTACCTCTGGGGCCAACGTCCTGACTTTC | CASSYGQGGTSGANVLTF
TRBJ2-3 | . | TRBV5-5 | many | TGTGCCAGCAGCTTGAGGATATCAGGGATCCCAGATACGCAGTATTTT | CASSLRISGIPDTQYF
TRBJ1-1 | TRBD1 | TRBV29-1 | . | TGCAGCGTGCTCAGGGGGCCAACTGAAGCTTTCTTT | CSVLRGPTEAFF
TRBJ2-5 | TRBD2 | TRBV10-3 | few | TGTGCCATCAGCGGGGGGGCGGGAGGTGAGACCCAGTACTTC | CAISGGAGGETQYF
TRBJ1-6 | . | TRBV3-1 | . | TGTGCCAGCAGCCTGTTGAATTCACCCCTCCACTTT | CASSLLNSPLHF
TRBJ1-2 | . | TRBV12-5 | many | TGTGCTAGTGGTTTGGTAGTCCACCCCGATCTTAACTATGGCTACACCTTC | CASGLVVHPDLNYGYTF